This T cell receptor beta chain is from a study of blood T cells in healthy people across ages. The V gene's germline CDR1 is DFQATT and CDR2 SNEGSKA (reference sequence). This CDR3 region has 15 residues. Trimming shortened V by 1 base and J by 4 bases, and 13 bases separated the two germline ends. A J-beta primer mix and a sample-barcoded 5' primer were used in a second PCR of about 7 to 12 cycles. TCRdb redid the calling of the 5' RACE reads with MiXCR, one entry per CDR3 protein. The table lists about 1,500,000 distinct CDR3 sequences, around two fifths of them singletons. This receptor was taken from a woman aged 18-29 years in good health. The chain couples TRBV20-1 to TRBJ1-4; D is ambiguous. Material: blood. CDR3 sequence: CSARAATAYNEKLFF. CDR3 nucleotide sequence: TGCAGTGCTAGAGCCGCGACCGCCTATAATGAAAAACTGTTTTTT.